Listed here are 16 T cell receptor beta chains from one sample, sequenced in a study of spatial heterogeneity in lung cancer. TCRdb independently ran MiXCR on the 5' RACE reads; one entry per CDR3 protein. Of 3,500 to 5,500 distinct CDR3 sequences in the sample, 8% to 10% are singletons; the top ten hold 46%. Time point denoted: sample taken at primary tumor resection. No cells were sorted before sequencing. The whole RNA sequenced was extracted from tumor, nontumor lung or frozen PBMC. Sample: PBMCs, taken at surgery. All receptors derive from a male donor with early-stage non-small cell lung cancer.

About this clonotype: A much larger clone sits a single nucleotide away, making a read error possible. The V call is TRBV7-3, the J call TRBJ2-3; 7 bases align to TRBD2. CDR3 length: 15 residues. Germline CDR1 reads SGHTA; CDR2 reads FQGTGA. CDR3 bases: TGTGCCAGCAGTCTCCTAGCGGTTAGCATAGATACGCAGTATTTT. This sequence encodes CASSLLAVSIDTQYF. Full variable domain (remainder filled in from reference TRBV7-3 and TRBJ2-3): GAGVSQTPSNKVTEKGKYVELRCDPISGHTALYWYRQSLGQGPEFLIYFQGTGAADDSGLPNDRFFAVRPEGSVSTLKIQRTERGDSAVYLCASSLLAVSIDTQYFGPGTRLTVL.

This clonotype was seen repeatedly, ten times or more. The rearrangement joins TRBV28 to TRBJ1-2; 7 positions agree with TRBD1. Unmatched junction bases numbered 5, after V lost 4 bases and J lost 9 bases. CDR3 length equals 12 residues. CDR1 and CDR2 (germline): MDHEN, SYDVKM. The DNA of the CDR3 is TGTGCCAGCAGTTACGACAGGGAAAGCTACACCTTC. It codes for CASSYDRESYTF.

In this sample, this clonotype is medium-sized. The V and J genes are TRBV7-9 and TRBJ2-7; D unclear. Trimming stripped 5 bases from V and 2 bases from J, with 4 bases between. CDR3 size: 11 residues. Germline assignment: CDR1 SEHNR and CDR2 FQNEAQ (reference sequence). The CDR3 DNA follows: TGTGCCAGCAGCATAACCTACGAGCAGTACTTC. It codes for CASSITYEQYF.

This clonotype has a count of ten or more. The gene calls are TRBV10-3 and TRBJ2-1, with D perhaps TRBD1 or TRBD2 (5 bases each). V was pared by 8 bases and J by 2 bases, with 10 bases between. Germline V gene lookup returns CDR1 ENHRY and CDR2 SYGVKD. CDR3 size: 13 residues. The CDR3 region is CAIAVGPYNEQFF. CDR3 DNA: TGTGCCATCGCAGTGGGACCCTACAATGAGCAGTTCTTC.

This clonotype was seen a few times. The chain is built from TRBV19 and TRBJ2-1, with TRBD2 matching over 9 bases. From germline, CDR1 is LNHDA and CDR2 SQIVND (reference sequence). The CDR3 covers 15 residues. V dropped 1 base and J dropped 7; count of bases not matched to a gene: 5. CDR3 loop: CASSIVAGEWNEQFF. CDR3 DNA sequence: TGTGCCAGTAGTATAGTAGCGGGGGAATGGAATGAGCAGTTCTTC.

The J gene is TRBJ2-1, the V gene TRBV6-1; 11 nucleotides match TRBD2. Trimming cost V 3 bases and J 3 bases; bases outside gene matches: 4. This CDR3 is built from 16 residues. CDR1 and CDR2 from the germline V gene are MNHNS and SASEGT. The CDR3 spells CASSETGTSGYNEQFF. As DNA, the CDR3 is TGTGCCAGCAGTGAGACCGGGACTAGCGGCTACAATGAGCAGTTCTTC.

This clonotype came up many times. This rearrangement joins TRBV7-3 to TRBJ2-2, with D possibly matching TRBD2 (6 bases). The V end lost 5 bases, the J end lost 5 bases, and 9 bases lay between the germline ends. Looked up from germline, CDR1 is SGHTA and CDR2 is FQGTGA. The CDR3 is 13 amino acids. The CDR3 nucleotides read TGTGCCAGCAGCCCTAGCGCAACCGGGGAGCTGTTTTTT. Encoded protein: CASSPSATGELFF.

This clonotype has ten or more counts. V and J are TRBV6-2 or TRBV6-3 and TRBJ1-1, with 10 bases identical to TRBD1. From germline, CDR1 is MNHEY and CDR2 SVGEGT. J gave up 0 bases and V 6 bases, and 10 bases lay outside the gene matches. CDR3 length: 17 amino acids. CDR3 protein: CASSRWTGGLMNTEAFF. The CDR3 DNA reads TGTGCCAGCAGCCGCTGGACAGGGGGATTAATGAACACTGAAGCTTTCTTT.

The chain has TRBV12-3 or TRBV12-4 and TRBJ1-5; 7 bases are a match to TRBD1. The J segment lost 0 bases and the V segment lost 3 bases, leaving 2 bases of the junction unmatched. The length of the CDR3 is 15 residues. CDR3 DNA: TGTGCCAGCAGTTTGACAGGGCCTAGCAATCAGCCCCAGCATTTT. Protein sequence: CASSLTGPSNQPQHF.

This clonotype occurred a few times. CDR3 residues: CASSEAPLSTDTQYF. The CDR3 coding sequence is TGTGCCAGCAGTGAAGCGCCCCTTAGCACAGATACGCAGTATTTT. The chain joins TRBV2 to TRBJ2-3; no clear D. Germline CDR1 SNHLY, CDR2 FYNNEI. Trimming shortened V by 0 bases and J by 0 bases, and 7 bases separated the two germline ends. The CDR3 spans 15 residues.

This clonotype is medium-sized by share. The rearrangement joins TRBV7-9 to TRBJ2-3; D unclear. The CDR3 covers 10 residues. Germline lookup yields CDR1 SEHNR and CDR2 FQNEAQ (reference sequence). V lost 7 bases, J lost 2 bases, and 1 base lay in between. The CDR3 nucleotides are TGTGCCAGCAACACAGATACGCAGTATTTT. As protein: CASNTDTQYF.

Remarks on this clonotype: At one of its ends the junction is not consistent with the germline gene, which may arise from a read error. V gene TRBV6-1 combines with J gene TRBJ2-5; perhaps TRBD1 as D (5 bases). CDR3 length: 13 residues. Germline V CDR1 and CDR2: MNHNS, SASEGT. CDR3 sequence (DNA): TGTGCCAGCCAGGGCGCCAACCAGGAGACCCAGTACTTC. This sequence encodes CASQGANQETQYF.

This clonotype qualifies as medium-sized. This chain's CDR3 is CASSQGQGRNEQFF. CDR3 DNA sequence: TGTGCCAGCAGCCAGGGACAGGGTAGGAATGAGCAGTTCTTC. The rearrangement uses TRBV3-1 and TRBJ2-1, with 9 bases lining up with TRBD1. CDR3 length: 14 residues. In germline, CDR1 is LGHDT, CDR2 YNNKEL (reference sequence). Unmatched junction bases numbered 4, after V lost 3 bases and J lost 7 bases.

This clonotype is termed medium-sized. This sequence joins TRBV18 and TRBJ1-1, with 9 bases matching TRBD1. Germline CDR1 reads KGHSH; CDR2 reads LQKENI. V was clipped by 5 bases and J by 6 bases; unmatched bases: 7. The CDR3 sequence is 14 residues long. In DNA, the CDR3 is TGTGCCAGCTCAGGCCGGACAGGGGATTCTGAAGCTTTCTTT. As protein: CASSGRTGDSEAFF.

The J gene is TRBJ2-3, the V gene TRBV20-1; D call uncertain. The germline V gene encodes CDR1 DFQATT and CDR2 SNEGSKA (reference sequence). Trimming cost V 8 bases and J 0 bases, with 9 bases left between them. There are 12 residues in the CDR3. The CDR3 spells CSSLLSTDTQYF. The CDR3 DNA reads TGCAGTTCTTTACTGAGCACAGATACGCAGTATTTT.

This clonotype was found a few times. This rearrangement joins TRBV7-8 to TRBJ2-1; 10 bases map to TRBD2. Germline V CDR1 and CDR2: SGHVS, FQNEAQ. V was pared by 3 bases and J by 7 bases, with 3 bases of the junction left unmatched. The CDR3 sequence is 14 residues long. CDR3 residues: CASSFSGGFNEQFF. CDR3 DNA sequence: TGTGCCAGCAGCTTTAGCGGGGGGTTTAATGAGCAGTTCTTC.